This record covers a single T cell receptor (beta chain). This record comes from a study of blood T cell repertoires in COVID-19. Libraries were prepared by immunoSEQ multiplex PCR; TCRdb keeps only in-frame clonotypes and omits some of them. The sample has a few hundred thousand clones; more than 70% are singletons. The sequenced sample consisted of peripheral blood. The sequence was collected from a woman in her 50s with acute or convalescent COVID-19.

CDR3 sequence reads: CASRGDRVNEKLFF. The CDR3 coding sequence is TGTGCCAGCAGGGGGGACAGAGTTAATGAAAAACTGTTTTTT. This rearrangement joins TRBV25-1 to TRBJ1-4; 7 bases are shared with TRBD1. The CDR3 sequence is 14 residues long. The V and J ends lost 6 bases and 4 bases, in that order; junction bases with no gene match: 5. Per the germline V gene, CDR1 is MGHDK and CDR2 is SYGVNS. The full variable domain, with the rest looked up from reference TRBV25-1 and TRBJ1-4, is EADIYQTPRYLVIGTGKKITLECSQTMGHDKMYWYQQDPGMELHLIHYSYGVNSTEKGDLSSESTVSRIRTEHFPLTLESARPSHTSQYLCASRGDRVNEKLFFGSGTQLSVL.